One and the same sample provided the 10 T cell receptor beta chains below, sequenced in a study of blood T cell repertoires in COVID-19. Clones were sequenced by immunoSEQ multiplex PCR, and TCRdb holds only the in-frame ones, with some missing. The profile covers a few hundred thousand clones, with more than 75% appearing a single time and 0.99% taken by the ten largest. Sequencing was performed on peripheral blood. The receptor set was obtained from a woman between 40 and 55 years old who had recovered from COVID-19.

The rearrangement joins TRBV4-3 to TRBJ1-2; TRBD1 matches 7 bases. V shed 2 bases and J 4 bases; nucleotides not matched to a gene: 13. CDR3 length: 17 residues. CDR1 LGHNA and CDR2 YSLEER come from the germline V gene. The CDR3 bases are TGCGCCAGCAGCCAATTGGAGGGGGACAGCGTCGTCTATGGCTACACCTTC. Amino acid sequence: CASSQLEGDSVVYGYTF.

CDR3 amino acids: CASSYDGQGPYGYTF. CDR3 sequence (DNA): TGTGCCAGCAGCTACGATGGGCAGGGCCCCTATGGCTACACCTTC. The rearrangement links TRBV7-2 to TRBJ1-2; D might be TRBD1 (5 bases). Trimming took off 4 bases at V and 4 bases at J, with 16 bases between the two ends. Germline V CDR1 and CDR2: SGHTA, FQGNSA. The CDR3 totals 15 residues.

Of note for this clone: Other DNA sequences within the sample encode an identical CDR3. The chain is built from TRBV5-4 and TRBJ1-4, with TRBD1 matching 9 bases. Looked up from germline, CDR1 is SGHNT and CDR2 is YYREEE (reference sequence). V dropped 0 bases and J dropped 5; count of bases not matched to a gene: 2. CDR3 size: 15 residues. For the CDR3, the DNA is TGTGCCAGCAGCTTGGCTGGGACAGGGAATGAAAAACTGTTTTTT. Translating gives CASSLAGTGNEKLFF.

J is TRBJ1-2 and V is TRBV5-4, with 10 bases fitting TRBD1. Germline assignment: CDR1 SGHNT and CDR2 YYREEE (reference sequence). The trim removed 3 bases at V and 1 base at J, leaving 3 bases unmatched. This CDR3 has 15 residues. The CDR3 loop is CASSWGQGFNYGYTF. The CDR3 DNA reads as TGTGCCAGCAGCTGGGGACAGGGGTTTAACTATGGCTACACCTTC.

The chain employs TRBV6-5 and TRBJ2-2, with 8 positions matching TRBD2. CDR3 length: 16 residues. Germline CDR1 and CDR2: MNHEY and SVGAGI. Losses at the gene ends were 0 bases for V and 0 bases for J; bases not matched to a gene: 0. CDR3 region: CASSYSREANTGELFF. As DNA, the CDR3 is TGTGCCAGCAGTTACTCGCGGGAGGCGAACACCGGGGAGCTGTTTTTT.

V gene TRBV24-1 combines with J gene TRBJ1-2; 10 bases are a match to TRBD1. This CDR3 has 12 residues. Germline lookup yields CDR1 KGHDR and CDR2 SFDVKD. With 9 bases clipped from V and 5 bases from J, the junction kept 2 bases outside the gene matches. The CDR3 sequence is CATRGQGYGYTF. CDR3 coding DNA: TGTGCCACCCGGGGACAGGGGTATGGCTACACCTTC.

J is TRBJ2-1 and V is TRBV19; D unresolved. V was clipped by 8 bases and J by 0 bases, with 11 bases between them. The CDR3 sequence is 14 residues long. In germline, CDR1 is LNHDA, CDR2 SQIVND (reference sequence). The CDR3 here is CASFPTGSYNEQFF. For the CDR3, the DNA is TGTGCCAGTTTCCCAACCGGCTCCTACAATGAGCAGTTCTTC.

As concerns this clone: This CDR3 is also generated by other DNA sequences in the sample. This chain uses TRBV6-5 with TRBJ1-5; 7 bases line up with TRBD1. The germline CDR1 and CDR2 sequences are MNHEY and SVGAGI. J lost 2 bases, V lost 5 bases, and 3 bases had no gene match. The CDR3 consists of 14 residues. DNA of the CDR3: TGTGCCAGCAGTCCCAGGGGGGGCAATCAGCCCCAGCATTTT. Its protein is CASSPRGGNQPQHF.

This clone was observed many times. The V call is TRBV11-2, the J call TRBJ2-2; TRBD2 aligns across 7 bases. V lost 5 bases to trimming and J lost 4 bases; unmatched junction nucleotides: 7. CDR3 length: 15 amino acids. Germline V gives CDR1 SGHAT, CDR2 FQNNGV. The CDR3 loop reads CASSPGPGGTGELFF. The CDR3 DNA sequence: TGTGCCAGCAGCCCGGGGCCGGGGGGCACCGGGGAGCTGTTTTTT.

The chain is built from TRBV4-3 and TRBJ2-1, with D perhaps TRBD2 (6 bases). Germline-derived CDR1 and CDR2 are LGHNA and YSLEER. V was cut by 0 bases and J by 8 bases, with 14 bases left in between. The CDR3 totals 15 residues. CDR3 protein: CASSQDGLPGDEQFF. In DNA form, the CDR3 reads TGCGCCAGCAGCCAAGACGGGCTACCGGGGGATGAGCAGTTCTTC.